Following are 11 T cell receptor beta chains from one sample sequenced in a study of response to subunit inactivated influenza vaccine. MiXCR was run by TCRdb on the RT-PCR reads, yielding one entry per CDR3 protein. The sample carries over 750,000 distinct CDR3 sequences, 21% recorded once. The sequences come from PBMCs from blood, collected approximately 5 days after vaccination. The receptor source for this set is a man over 45 who received an inactivated influenza vaccine.

The genes are TRBV27 and TRBJ2-2, with 10 bases lining up with TRBD2. The CDR3 runs to 15 residues. CDR1 is MNHEY and CDR2 is SMNVEV in the germline V gene (reference sequence). Losses at the gene ends were 6 bases for V and 4 bases for J; bases not matched to a gene: 5. This CDR3 reads CASRGLAEVTGELFF. The CDR3 DNA sequence: TGTGCCAGCAGAGGACTAGCGGAGGTCACCGGGGAGCTGTTTTTT.

There are a few counts of this clonotype. V and J are TRBV29-1 and TRBJ1-5; D gene ambiguous. Germline lookup yields CDR1 SQVTM and CDR2 ANQGSEA. V lost 4 bases, J lost 7 bases, and 14 bases lay in between. The CDR3 loop spans 13 amino acids. This CDR3 is CSVGGGAGQPQHF. The CDR3 nucleotides are TGCAGCGTTGGGGGAGGTGCGGGACAGCCCCAGCATTTT.

This clonotype was observed a handful of times. In nucleotides, the CDR3 is TGTGCCAGCAGCCCCATGACACCGAGCTCCTACGAGCAGTACTTC. Its protein is CASSPMTPSSYEQYF. This chain connects TRBV11-1 to TRBJ2-7; D is undetermined. Trimming pared 5 bases from V and 0 bases from J, leaving 14 bases between. CDR3 length: 15 residues. Germline V lookup: CDR1 SGHAT, CDR2 FQDESV (reference sequence).

This clonotype appeared a few times. The J gene is TRBJ1-1, the V gene TRBV27; D is uncertain. The CDR3 extends over 13 amino acids. Germline V lookup: CDR1 MNHEY, CDR2 SMNVEV (reference sequence). Deletions cut 3 bases from V and 11 bases from J, with 16 bases between. The CDR3 coding sequence is TGTGCCAGCAGTTTTTTGGACGGACGTACGGCTTTCTTT. It translates to CASSFLDGRTAFF.

V usage is TRBV3-1 and J usage is TRBJ2-7; D call uncertain. Per germline, CDR1 LGHDT and CDR2 YNNKEL (reference sequence). The CDR3 spans 15 residues. Trimming stripped 4 bases from V and 2 bases from J, with 15 bases between. CDR3 DNA sequence: TGTGCCAGCAGCCGGGTTTTAGTCAGGACCTACGAGCAGTACTTC. This sequence encodes CASSRVLVRTYEQYF.

The chain combines TRBV28 with TRBJ2-1; perhaps TRBD1 as D (5 bases). The ends were cut back, 7 bases at V and 1 base at J, with 8 bases in the middle. The CDR3 consists of 13 residues. In germline, CDR1 is MDHEN, CDR2 SYDVKM. The DNA for the CDR3 is TGTGCCAGCATAGGGGCGTCCTACAATGAGCAGTTCTTC. It specifies CASIGASYNEQFF.

The table lists this clonotype with a few counts. This chain links TRBV20-1 with TRBJ2-1, with a possible D match to TRBD1 (8 bases). CDR1 and CDR2 from the germline V gene are DFQATT and SNEGSKA (reference sequence). The CDR3 loop spans 19 amino acids. V was cut by 0 bases and J by 8 bases, with 29 bases left in between. The CDR3 here is CSARDPQGARREGFYEQFF. CDR3 in DNA: TGCAGTGCTAGAGATCCGCAGGGGGCGCGAAGGGAGGGTTTTTATGAGCAGTTCTTC.

This clonotype was counted between two and nine times. V gene TRBV20-1 combines with J gene TRBJ2-1; a weak D match, TRBD2 (5 bases). Trimming took off 6 bases at V and 2 bases at J, with 14 bases between the two ends. Looked up from germline, CDR1 is DFQATT and CDR2 is SNEGSKA (reference sequence). The CDR3 runs 14 residues. CDR3 in amino acids: CSADWGVAYNEQFF. CDR3 sequence (DNA): TGCAGTGCCGACTGGGGAGTGGCCTACAATGAGCAGTTCTTC.

This clonotype appeared a few times. The chain uses TRBV13 and TRBJ2-1; D is ambiguous. V shed 6 bases and J shed 15 bases, with 24 bases lying between them. Germline V gene sequence: CDR1 PRHDT, CDR2 FYEKMQ (reference sequence). The CDR3 consists of 14 residues. The CDR3 region has the DNA TGTGCCAGCAGTTCTCCTCGTAAGGGTAGACTTTCGTTCTTC. Amino acid sequence: CASSSPRKGRLSFF.

This clonotype came up a few times. The gene calls are TRBV7-2 and TRBJ1-6, with D unresolved. Between the trimmed V and J ends, which lost 0 bases and 17 bases, there was a span of 8 bases. From germline, CDR1 is SGHTA and CDR2 FQGNSA. The length of the CDR3 is 11 residues. CDR3 residues: CASSLARTIHF. The DNA for the CDR3 is TGTGCCAGCAGCTTAGCTCGGACCATCCACTTT.

The gene calls are TRBV2 and TRBJ2-6; TRBD2 is a possible D gene (6 bases). Trimming removed 7 bases at V and 4 bases at J, with 8 bases between. CDR1 is SNHLY and CDR2 is FYNNEI in the germline V gene. The CDR3 covers 13 residues. The CDR3 DNA sequence: TGTGCCAGCAATCGGGAGGGGGCCAACGTCCTGACTTTC. This codes for CASNREGANVLTF.